This T cell receptor beta chain was documented in a study of OX40 agonist ivuxolimab in advanced cancers. Looking at the study overall: The patients received agonistic anti-OX40 (CD134) antibody ivuxolimab.

The study's findings and limits: Expanded peripheral T-cell antigen specificity went undetermined.

Generated by immunoSEQ multiplex PCR, the TCRdb table keeps only in-frame clones and is missing some. Here the sample spans over 60,000 clones, around 80% being singletons. Of note for this clone: Its target is unknown.

Trimming took 1 base from V and 1 from J, leaving 4 bases between them. Germline values: CDR1 WNHNN, CDR2 SYGVQD (reference sequence). The CDR3 length is 13 residues. This chain uses TRBV10-1 with TRBJ1-1; D remains ambiguous. The source is an adult with an advanced solid tumor such as melanoma, head and neck, liver or kidney cancer. The sequences come from CD4+ or CD8+ T cells sorted from blood, collected in a trial of the OX40 agonist ivuxolimab. The CDR3 reads CASSELRNTEAFF. In DNA, the CDR3 is TGCGCCAGCAGTGAGTTGCGGAACACTGAAGCTTTCTTT.